The present TCR beta chain was sequenced within a study of Graves' ophthalmopathy and Graves' hyperthyroidism. Points on this clonotype: Its antigen is not identified. Relative to the germline gene, one junction end is altered; a read error may explain this.

CDR3 length equals 16 residues. The germline V gene encodes CDR1 SGHRS and CDR2 YFSETQ. From RNA, the CDR3 regions of TCR beta chains were amplified and sequenced. HTBI primers were employed in first-round RT-PCR, then a second-round multiplex PCR followed. Via MiXCR, TCRdb re-called the multiplex PCR reads, giving one row per CDR3 protein. In the table there are some 1.1 million distinct CDR3 sequences, 35% to 40% of which are singletons. General observations from the study: Most expanded thyroid clonotypes above 0.001 frequency also appeared in blood.

Sequencing was performed on peripheral blood or thyroid tissue (not recorded which). The TCR was taken from an adult man with Graves' hyperthyroidism. The chain is built from TRBV5-1 and TRBJ2-7, with D tentatively TRBD2 (5 bases). CDR3 coding DNA: TGCGCCAGCGGCTTGGCTCCTGGGAGTAGCGCCTACGAGCAGTACTTC. It encodes CASGLAPGSSAYEQYF.